The clone carrying this TCR beta chain was picked up many times. What it recognizes is unknown. Alongside a J-beta primer mix, a sample-barcoded 5' primer served in a second PCR lasting about 7 to 11 cycles. Each cDNA molecule, via a template-switch adaptor with 12 random nucleotides, was tagged. From the 5' RACE reads, TCRdb called clonotypes with MiXCR, one entry per CDR3 protein. The table records about 670,000 distinct CDR3 sequences, around 38% of them present only once. This specimen belongs to a study of blood T cells in healthy people across ages. Findings and limits, study-wide: TCR beta diversity correlated strongly with naive T cell percentage. Unsorted PBMC input precluded a conclusive naive versus antigen-experienced comparison.

Each donor's blood draw was around 10 milliliters of peripheral blood. The sample was blood. The receptor was derived from a man older than 75 in good health.

CDR3 region: CASSPRTGLDIQYF. In nucleotides, the CDR3 is TGTGCCAGCAGCCCCCGGACAGGGCTGGACATTCAGTACTTC. V and J are TRBV4-2 and TRBJ2-4, with TRBD1 identical over 8 bases. Germline V CDR1 and CDR2: LGHNA, YNFKEQ. The CDR3 spans 14 residues. V was clipped by 4 bases and J by 8 bases; unmatched bases: 7.